This section outlines one TCR beta chain sequence together with its context. This sample is part of a study of T cell repertoires in cytomegalovirus infection. This CDR3 has 12 amino acids. V was pared by 8 bases and J by 3 bases, with 11 bases between. Germline V gene data show CDR1 as MNHEY and CDR2 as SMNVEV (reference sequence). TCRdb passed the reads through MiXCR, listing each CDR3 protein once. The sample holds roughly 500,000 distinct CDR3 sequences, 16% seen once. The sequenced sample was CD8+ T cells from PBMCs. The V gene is TRBV27, the J gene TRBJ2-7; D tentatively reads TRBD1 or TRBD2 (6 bases each). The source is a human donor in good health (CMV status not recorded). Some clones in this sample may be carry-over from other donors' samples. CDR3 in amino acids: CASQGGGYEQYF. CDR3 sequence (DNA): TGTGCCAGCCAAGGAGGGGGCTACGAGCAGTACTTC.